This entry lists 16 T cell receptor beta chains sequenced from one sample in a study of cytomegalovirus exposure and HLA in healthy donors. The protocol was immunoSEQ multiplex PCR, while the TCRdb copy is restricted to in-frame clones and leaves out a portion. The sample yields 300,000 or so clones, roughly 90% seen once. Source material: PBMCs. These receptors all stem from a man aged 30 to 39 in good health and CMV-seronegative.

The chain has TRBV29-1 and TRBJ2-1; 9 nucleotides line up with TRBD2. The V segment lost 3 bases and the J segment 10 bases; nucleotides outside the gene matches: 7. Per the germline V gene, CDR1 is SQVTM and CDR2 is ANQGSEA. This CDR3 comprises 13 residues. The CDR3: CSVESSGAGEQFF. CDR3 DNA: TGCAGCGTTGAGTCTAGCGGGGCTGGCGAGCAGTTCTTC.

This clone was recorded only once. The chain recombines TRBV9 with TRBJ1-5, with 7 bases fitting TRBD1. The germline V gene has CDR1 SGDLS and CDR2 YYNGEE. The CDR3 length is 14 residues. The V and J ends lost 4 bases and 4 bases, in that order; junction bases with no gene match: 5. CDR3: CASSPTGLNQPQHF. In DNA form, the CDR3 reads TGTGCCAGCAGCCCGACAGGGTTAAATCAGCCCCAGCATTTT.

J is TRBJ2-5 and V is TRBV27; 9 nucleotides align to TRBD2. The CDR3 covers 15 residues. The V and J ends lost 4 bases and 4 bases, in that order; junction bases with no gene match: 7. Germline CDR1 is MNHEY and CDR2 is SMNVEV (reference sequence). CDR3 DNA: TGTGCCAGCAGTTCCCTTAGCGGGGGTTCAGAGACCCAGTACTTC. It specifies CASSSLSGGSETQYF.

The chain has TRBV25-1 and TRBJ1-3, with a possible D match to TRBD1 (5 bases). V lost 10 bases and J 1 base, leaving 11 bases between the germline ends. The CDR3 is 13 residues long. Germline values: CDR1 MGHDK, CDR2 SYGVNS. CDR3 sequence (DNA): TGTGCCACTCGAGACAGATCTGGAAACACCATATATTTT. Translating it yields CATRDRSGNTIYF.

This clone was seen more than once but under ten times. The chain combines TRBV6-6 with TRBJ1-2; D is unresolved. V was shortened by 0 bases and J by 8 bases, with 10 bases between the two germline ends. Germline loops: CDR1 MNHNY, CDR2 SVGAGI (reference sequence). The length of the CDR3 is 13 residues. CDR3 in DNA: TGTGCCAGCAGTTACTCGACCGGGAGCGGCTACACCTTC. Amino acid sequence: CASSYSTGSGYTF.

The CDR3 DNA reads TGTGCCAGCAGCTTATTAGGGCAGGGAATTGAAGCTTTCTTT. Translating gives CASSLLGQGIEAFF. The chain recombines TRBV7-8 with TRBJ1-1; D is perhaps TRBD1 (5 bases). Deletions cut 2 bases from V and 7 bases from J, with 14 bases between. In germline, CDR1 is SGHVS, CDR2 FQNEAQ. The CDR3 spans 14 residues. Combining the CDR3 with reference TRBV7-8 and TRBJ1-1 gives the whole variable domain GAGVSQSPRYKVAKRGQDVALRCDPISGHVSLFWYQQALGQGPEFLTYFQNEAQLDKSGLPSDRFFAERPEGSVSTLKIQRTQQEDSAVYLCASSLLGQGIEAFFGQGTRLTVV.

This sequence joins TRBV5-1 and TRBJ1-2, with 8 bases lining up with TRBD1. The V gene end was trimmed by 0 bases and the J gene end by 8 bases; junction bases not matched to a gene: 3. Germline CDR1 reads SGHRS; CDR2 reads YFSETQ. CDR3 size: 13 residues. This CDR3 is CASSLVQGEGYTF. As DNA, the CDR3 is TGCGCCAGCAGCTTGGTACAGGGGGAGGGCTACACCTTC.

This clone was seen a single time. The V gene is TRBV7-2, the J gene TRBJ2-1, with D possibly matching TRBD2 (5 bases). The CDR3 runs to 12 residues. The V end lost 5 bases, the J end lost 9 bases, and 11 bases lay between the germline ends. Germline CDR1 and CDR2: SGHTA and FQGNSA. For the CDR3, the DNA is TGTGCCAGCAGCGGGCGGACTGGTGAGCAGTTCTTC. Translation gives CASSGRTGEQFF. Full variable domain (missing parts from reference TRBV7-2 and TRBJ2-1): GAGVSQSPSNKVTEKGKDVELRCDPISGHTALYWYRQSLGQGLEFLIYFQGNSAPDKSGLPSDRFSAERTGGSVSTLTIQRTQQEDSAVYLCASSGRTGEQFFGPGTRLTVL.

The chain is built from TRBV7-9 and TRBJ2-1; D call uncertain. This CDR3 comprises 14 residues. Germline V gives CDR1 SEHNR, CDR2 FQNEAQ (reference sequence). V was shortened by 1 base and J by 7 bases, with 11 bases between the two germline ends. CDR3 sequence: CASSLVASWNEQFF. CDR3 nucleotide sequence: TGTGCCAGCAGCTTAGTCGCTAGTTGGAATGAGCAGTTCTTC.

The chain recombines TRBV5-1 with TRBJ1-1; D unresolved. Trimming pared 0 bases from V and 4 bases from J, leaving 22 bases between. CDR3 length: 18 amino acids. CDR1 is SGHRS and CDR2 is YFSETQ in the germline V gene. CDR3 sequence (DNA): TGCGCCAGCAGCTTGGTAACGAGCAGCCGCCCCGGGAGCACTGAAGCTTTCTTT. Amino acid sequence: CASSLVTSSRPGSTEAFF.

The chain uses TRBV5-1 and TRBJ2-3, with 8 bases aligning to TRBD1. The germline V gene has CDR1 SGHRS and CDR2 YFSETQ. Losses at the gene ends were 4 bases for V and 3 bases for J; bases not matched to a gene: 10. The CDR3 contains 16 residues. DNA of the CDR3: TGCGCCAGCAGCCGTCCCGGGACAGGTGGGACAGATACGCAGTATTTT. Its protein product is CASSRPGTGGTDTQYF.

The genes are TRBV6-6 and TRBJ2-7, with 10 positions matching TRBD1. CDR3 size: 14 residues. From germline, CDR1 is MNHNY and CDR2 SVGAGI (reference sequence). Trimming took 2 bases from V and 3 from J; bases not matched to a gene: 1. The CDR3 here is CASSYGDRGYEQYF. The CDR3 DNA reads TGTGCCAGCAGTTACGGGGACAGGGGCTACGAGCAGTACTTC.

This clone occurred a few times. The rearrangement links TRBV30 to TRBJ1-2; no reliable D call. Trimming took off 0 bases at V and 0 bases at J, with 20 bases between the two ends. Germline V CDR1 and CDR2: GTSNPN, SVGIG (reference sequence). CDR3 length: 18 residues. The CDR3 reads CAWSVSGSHVVTNYGYTF. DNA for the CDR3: TGTGCCTGGAGTGTGTCAGGAAGCCATGTGGTTACTAACTATGGCTACACCTTC.

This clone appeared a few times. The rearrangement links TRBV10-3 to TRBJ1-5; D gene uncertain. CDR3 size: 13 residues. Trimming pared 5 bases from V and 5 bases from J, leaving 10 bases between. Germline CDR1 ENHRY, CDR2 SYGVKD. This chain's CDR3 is CAISLSTDQPQHF. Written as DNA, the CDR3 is TGTGCCATCAGTTTATCCACGGATCAGCCCCAGCATTTT.

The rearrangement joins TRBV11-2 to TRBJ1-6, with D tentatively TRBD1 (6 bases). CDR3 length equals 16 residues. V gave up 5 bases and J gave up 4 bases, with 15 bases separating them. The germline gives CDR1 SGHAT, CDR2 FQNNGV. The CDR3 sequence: CASSSGTGYYNSPLHF. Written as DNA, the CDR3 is TGTGCCAGCAGCAGCGGCACAGGGTATTATAATTCACCCCTCCACTTT.

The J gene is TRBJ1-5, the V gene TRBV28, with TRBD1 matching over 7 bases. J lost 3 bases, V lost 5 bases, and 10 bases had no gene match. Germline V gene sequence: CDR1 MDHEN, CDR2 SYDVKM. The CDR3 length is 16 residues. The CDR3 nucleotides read TGTGCCAGCAGTAGTCCACAGGGGTTCGACAATCAGCCCCAGCATTTT. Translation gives CASSSPQGFDNQPQHF.